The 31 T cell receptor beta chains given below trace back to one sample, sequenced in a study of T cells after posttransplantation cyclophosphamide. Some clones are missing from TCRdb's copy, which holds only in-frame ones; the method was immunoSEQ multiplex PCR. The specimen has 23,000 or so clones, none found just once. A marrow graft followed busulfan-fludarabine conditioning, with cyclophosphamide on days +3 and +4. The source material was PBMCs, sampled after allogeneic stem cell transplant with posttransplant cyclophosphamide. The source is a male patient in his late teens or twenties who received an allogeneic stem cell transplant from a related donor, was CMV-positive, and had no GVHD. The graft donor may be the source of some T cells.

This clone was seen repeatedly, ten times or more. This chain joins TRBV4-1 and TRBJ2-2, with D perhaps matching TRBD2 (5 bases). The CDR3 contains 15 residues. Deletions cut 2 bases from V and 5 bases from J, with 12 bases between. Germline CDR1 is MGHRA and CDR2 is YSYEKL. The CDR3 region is CASSQSARGTGELFF. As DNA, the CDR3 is TGCGCCAGCAGCCAATCCGCTCGAGGGACCGGGGAGCTGTTTTTT.

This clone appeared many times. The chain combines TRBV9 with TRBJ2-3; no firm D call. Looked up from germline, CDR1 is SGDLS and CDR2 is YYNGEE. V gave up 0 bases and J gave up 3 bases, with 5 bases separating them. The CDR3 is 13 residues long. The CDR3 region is CASSVVHTDTQYF. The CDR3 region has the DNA TGTGCCAGCAGCGTAGTCCATACAGATACGCAGTATTTT.

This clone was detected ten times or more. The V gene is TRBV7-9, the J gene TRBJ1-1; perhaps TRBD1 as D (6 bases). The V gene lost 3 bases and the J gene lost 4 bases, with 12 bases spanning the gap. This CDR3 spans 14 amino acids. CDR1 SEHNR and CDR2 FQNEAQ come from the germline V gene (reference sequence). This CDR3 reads CASSFWGGRTEAFF. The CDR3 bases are TGTGCCAGCAGCTTTTGGGGGGGGCGCACTGAAGCTTTCTTT.

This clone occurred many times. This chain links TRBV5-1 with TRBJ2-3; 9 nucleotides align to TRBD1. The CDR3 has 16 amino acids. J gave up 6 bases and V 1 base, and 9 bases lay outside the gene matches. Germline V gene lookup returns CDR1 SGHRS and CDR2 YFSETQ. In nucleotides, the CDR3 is TGCGCCAGCAGCTTGCTTCAACAGGGGGCATGGGATACGCAGTATTTT. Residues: CASSLLQQGAWDTQYF.

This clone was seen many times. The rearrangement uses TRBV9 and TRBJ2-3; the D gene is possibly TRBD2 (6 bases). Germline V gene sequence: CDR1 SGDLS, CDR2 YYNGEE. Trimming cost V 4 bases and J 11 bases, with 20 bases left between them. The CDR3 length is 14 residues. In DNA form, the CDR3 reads TGTGCCAGCAGCCCGGGACTTGGGCCGGTTGGGCAGTATTTT. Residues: CASSPGLGPVGQYF. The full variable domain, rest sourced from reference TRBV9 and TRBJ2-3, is DSGVTQTPKHLITATGQRVTLRCSPRSGDLSVYWYQQSLDQGLQFLIQYYNGEERAKGNILERFSAQQFPDLHSELNLSSLELGDSALYFCASSPGLGPVGQYFGPGTRLTVL.

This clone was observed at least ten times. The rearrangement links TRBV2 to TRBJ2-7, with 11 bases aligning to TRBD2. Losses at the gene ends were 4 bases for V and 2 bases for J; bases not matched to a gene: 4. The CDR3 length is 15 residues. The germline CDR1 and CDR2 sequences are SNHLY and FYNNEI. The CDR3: CASSALAGVAYEQYF. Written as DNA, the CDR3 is TGTGCCAGCAGTGCACTAGCGGGGGTGGCCTACGAGCAGTACTTC.

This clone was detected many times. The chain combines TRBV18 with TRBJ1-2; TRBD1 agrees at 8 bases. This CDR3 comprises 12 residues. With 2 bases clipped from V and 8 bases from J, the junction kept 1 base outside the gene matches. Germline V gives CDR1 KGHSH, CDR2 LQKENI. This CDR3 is CASSPDRGGYTF. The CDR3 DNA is TGTGCCAGCTCACCAGACAGGGGCGGCTACACCTTC. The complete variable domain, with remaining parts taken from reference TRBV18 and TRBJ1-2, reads NAGVMQNPRHLVRRRGQEARLRCSPMKGHSHVYWYRQLPEEGLKFMVYLQKENIIDESGMPKERFSAEFPKEGPSILRIQQVVRGDSAAYFCASSPDRGGYTFGSGTRLTVV.

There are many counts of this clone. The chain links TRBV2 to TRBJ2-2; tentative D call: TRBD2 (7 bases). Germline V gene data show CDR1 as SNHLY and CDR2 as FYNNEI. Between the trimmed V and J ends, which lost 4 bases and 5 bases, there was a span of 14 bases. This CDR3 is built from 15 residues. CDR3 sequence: CASSGGGRRTGELFF. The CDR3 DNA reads TGTGCCAGCAGTGGGGGGGGCAGAAGGACCGGGGAGCTGTTTTTT. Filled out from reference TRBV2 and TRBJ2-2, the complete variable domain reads EPEVTQTPSHQVTQMGQEVILRCVPISNHLYFYWYRQILGQKVEFLVSFYNNEISEKSEIFDDQFSVERPDGSNFTLKIRSTKLEDSAMYFCASSGGGRRTGELFFGEGSRLTVL.

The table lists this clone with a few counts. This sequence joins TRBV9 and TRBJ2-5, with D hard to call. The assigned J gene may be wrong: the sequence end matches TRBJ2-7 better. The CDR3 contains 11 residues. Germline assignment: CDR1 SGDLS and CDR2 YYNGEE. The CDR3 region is CASSAFYEQYF. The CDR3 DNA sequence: TGTGCCAGCAGCGCCTTCTACGAGCAGTACTTC.

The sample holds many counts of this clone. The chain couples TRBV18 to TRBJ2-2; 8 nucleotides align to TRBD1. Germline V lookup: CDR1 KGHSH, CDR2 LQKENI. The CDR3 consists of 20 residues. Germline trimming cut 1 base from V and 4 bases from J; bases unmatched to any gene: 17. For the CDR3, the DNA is TGTGCCAGCTCACCACAGCCCCCGGACAGGGTTGGGTTCGGCACCGGGGAGCTGTTTTTT. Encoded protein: CASSPQPPDRVGFGTGELFF.

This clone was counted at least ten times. CDR3 DNA sequence: TGTGCCTGGAGTGACAAGTACTACGAGCAGTACTTC. Its protein is CAWSDKYYEQYF. The chain uses TRBV30 and TRBJ2-7; D call uncertain. Trimming removed 1 base at V and 3 bases at J, with 7 bases between. CDR1 and CDR2 from the germline V gene are GTSNPN and SVGIG (reference sequence). This CDR3 comprises 12 residues.

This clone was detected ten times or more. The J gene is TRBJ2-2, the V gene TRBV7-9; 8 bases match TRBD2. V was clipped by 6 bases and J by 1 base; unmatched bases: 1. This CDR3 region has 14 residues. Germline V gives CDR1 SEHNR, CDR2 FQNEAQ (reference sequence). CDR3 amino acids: CASSTSGNTGELFF. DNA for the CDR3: TGTGCCAGCAGTACTAGCGGGAACACCGGGGAGCTGTTTTTT.

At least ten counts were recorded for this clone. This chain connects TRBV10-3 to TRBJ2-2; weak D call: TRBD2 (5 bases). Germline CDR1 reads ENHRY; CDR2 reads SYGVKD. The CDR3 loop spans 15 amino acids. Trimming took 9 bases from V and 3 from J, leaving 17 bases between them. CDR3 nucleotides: TGTGCCATGAGTCCTGGACTGAAATACACCGGGGAGCTGTTTTTT. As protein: CAMSPGLKYTGELFF.

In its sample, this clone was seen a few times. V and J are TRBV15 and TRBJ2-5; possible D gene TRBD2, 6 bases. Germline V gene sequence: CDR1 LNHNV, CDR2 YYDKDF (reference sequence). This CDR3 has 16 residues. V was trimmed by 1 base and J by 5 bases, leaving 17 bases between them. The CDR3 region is CATSRGGVGSSETQYF. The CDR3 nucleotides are TGTGCCACCAGCAGAGGGGGGGTCGGATCCTCGGAGACCCAGTACTTC. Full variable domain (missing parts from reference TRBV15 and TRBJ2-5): DAMVIQNPRYQVTQFGKPVTLSCSQTLNHNVMYWYQQKSSQAPKLLFHYYDKDFNNEADTPDNFQSRRPNTSFCFLDIRSPGLGDTAMYLCATSRGGVGSSETQYFGPGTRLLVL.

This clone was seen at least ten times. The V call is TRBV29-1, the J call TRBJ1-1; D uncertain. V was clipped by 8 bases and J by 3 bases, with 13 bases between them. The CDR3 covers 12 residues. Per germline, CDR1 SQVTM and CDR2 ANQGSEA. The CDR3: CSPTVLHTEAFF. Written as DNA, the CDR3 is TGCAGCCCTACAGTTCTACACACTGAAGCTTTCTTT.

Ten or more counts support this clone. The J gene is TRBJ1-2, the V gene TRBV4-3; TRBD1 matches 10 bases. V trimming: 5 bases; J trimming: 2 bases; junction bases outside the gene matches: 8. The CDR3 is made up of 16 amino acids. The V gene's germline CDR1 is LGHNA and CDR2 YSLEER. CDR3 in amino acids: CASSMGQGRINYGYTF. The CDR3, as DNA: TGCGCCAGCAGCATGGGACAGGGGAGGATAAACTATGGCTACACCTTC.

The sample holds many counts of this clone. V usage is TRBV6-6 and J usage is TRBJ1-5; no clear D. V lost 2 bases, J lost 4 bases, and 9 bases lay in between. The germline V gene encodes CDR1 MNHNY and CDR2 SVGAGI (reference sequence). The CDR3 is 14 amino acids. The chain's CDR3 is CASSYRAANQPQHF. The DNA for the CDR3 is TGTGCCAGCAGTTACCGTGCAGCGAATCAGCCCCAGCATTTT.

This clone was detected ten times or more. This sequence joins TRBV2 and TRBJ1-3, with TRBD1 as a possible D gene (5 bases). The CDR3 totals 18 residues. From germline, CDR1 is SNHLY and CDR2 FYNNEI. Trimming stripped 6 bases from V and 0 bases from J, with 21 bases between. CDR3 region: CASRRDFQPGRSGNTIYF. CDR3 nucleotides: TGTGCCAGCAGACGGGACTTCCAACCCGGACGCTCTGGAAACACCATATATTTT.

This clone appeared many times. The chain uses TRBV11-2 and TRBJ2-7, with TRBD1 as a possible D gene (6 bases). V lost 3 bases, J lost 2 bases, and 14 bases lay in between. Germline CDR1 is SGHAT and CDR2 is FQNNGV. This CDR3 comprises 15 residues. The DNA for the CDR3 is TGTGCCAGCAGCTTCGGGACATCCACTCCCTACGAGCAGTACTTC. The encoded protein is CASSFGTSTPYEQYF.

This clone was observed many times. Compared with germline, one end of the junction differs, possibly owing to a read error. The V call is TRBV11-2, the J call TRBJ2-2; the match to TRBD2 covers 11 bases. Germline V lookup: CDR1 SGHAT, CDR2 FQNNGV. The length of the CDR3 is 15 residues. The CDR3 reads CASTLLAGGRRELFF. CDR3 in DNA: TGTGCCAGCACCTTATTAGCGGGGGGGCGCCGGGAGCTGTTTTTT. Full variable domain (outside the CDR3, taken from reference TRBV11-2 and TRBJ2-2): EAGVAQSPRYKIIEKRQSVAFWCNPISGHATLYWYQQILGQGPKLLIQFQNNGVVDDSQLPKDRFSAERLKGVDSTLKIQPAKLEDSAVYLCASTLLAGGRRELFFGEGSRLTVL.

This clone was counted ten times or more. Here the CDR3 reads CASSQGAETGQVRSGYTF. DNA of the CDR3: TGCGCCAGCAGCCAAGGCGCCGAAACGGGACAAGTAAGGAGCGGCTACACCTTC. The rearrangement links TRBV4-1 to TRBJ1-2, with a weak D call TRBD1 (6 bases). CDR3 length: 18 amino acids. The germline gives CDR1 MGHRA, CDR2 YSYEKL. V lost 1 base and J 8 bases, leaving 26 bases between the germline ends.

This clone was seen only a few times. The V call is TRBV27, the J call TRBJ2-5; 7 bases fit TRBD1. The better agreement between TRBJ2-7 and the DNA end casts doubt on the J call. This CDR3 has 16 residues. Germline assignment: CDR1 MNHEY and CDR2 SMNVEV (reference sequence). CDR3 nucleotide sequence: TGTGCCAGCAGTTTATCCGGGGACAGTACTTTCTACGAGCAGTACTTC. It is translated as CASSLSGDSTFYEQYF.

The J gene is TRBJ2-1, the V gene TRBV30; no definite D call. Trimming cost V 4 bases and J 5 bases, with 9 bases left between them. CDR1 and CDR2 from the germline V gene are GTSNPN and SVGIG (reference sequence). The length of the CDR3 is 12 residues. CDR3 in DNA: TGTGCCTGGATTCTTAAAAACAATGAGCAGTTCTTC. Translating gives CAWILKNNEQFF.

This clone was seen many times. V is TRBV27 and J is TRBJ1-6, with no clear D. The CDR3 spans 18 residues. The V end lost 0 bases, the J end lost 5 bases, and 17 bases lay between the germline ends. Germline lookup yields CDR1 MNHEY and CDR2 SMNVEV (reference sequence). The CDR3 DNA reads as TGTGCCAGCAGTTTATCTATCTCAGGAAGCCTGCATAATTCACCCCTCCACTTT. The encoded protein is CASSLSISGSLHNSPLHF.

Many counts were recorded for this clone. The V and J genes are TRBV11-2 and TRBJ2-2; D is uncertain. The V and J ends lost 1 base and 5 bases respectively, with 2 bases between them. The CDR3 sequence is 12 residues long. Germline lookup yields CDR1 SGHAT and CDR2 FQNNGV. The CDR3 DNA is TGTGCCAGCAGCTTAGCAACCGGGGAGCTGTTTTTT. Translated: CASSLATGELFF.

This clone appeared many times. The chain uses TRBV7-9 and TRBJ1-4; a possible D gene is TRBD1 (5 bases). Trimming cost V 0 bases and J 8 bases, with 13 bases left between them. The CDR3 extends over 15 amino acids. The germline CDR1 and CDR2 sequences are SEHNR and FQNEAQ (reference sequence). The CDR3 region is CASSLAGGVREKLFF. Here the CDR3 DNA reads TGTGCCAGCAGCTTAGCAGGAGGGGTACGAGAAAAACTGTTTTTT.

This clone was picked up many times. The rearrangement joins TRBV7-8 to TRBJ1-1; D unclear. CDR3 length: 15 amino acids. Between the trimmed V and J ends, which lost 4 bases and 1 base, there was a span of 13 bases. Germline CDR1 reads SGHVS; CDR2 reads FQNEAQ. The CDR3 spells CASSSASFRNTEAFF. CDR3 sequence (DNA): TGTGCCAGCAGCTCCGCGTCGTTTAGGAACACTGAAGCTTTCTTT.

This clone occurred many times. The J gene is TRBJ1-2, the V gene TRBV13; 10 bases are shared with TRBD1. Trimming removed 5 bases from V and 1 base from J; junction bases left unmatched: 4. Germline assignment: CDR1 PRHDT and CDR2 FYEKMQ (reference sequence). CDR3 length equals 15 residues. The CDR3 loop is CASSLRDRGNYGYTF. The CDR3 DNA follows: TGTGCCAGCAGCCTCCGGGACAGGGGTAACTATGGCTACACCTTC.

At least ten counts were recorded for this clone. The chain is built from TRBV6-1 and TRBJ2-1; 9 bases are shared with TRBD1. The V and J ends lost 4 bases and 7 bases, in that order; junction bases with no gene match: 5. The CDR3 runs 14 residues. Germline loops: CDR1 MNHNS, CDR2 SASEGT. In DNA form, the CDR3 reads TGTGCCAGCAGTGTACCACAGGGGGCTAATGAGCAGTTCTTC. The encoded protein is CASSVPQGANEQFF.

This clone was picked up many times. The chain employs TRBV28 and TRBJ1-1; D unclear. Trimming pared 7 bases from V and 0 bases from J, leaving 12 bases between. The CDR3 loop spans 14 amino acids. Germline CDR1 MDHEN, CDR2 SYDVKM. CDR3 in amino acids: CASTQSGLNTEAFF. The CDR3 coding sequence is TGTGCCAGCACCCAAAGCGGGCTGAACACTGAAGCTTTCTTT.

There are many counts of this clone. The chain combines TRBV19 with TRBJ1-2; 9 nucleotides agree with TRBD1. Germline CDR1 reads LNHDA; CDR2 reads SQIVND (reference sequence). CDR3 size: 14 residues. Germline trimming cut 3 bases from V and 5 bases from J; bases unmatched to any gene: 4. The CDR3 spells CASSMGTGLYGYTF. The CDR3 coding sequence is TGTGCCAGTAGTATGGGGACAGGGCTATATGGCTACACCTTC.